A selection of T cell receptor beta chains follows, all from one sample in a study of post-analysis software for immune sequencing data. TCRdb analysed the PCR reads with MiXCR anew, one entry per CDR3 protein. Of roughly 600,000 distinct CDR3 sequences listed, around 44% are singletons. Input material: blood. The origin of the receptors is a girl aged 10 to 17 with multiple sclerosis. Both conserved end residues are part of each CDR3. D genes are given only for firm matches.

CDR3 length | D gene | V gene | CDR3 protein
13 | NA | TRBV29-1 | CSVGTPPYDEQFF
11 | NA | TRBV10-3 | CAISQNTEAFF
14 | NA | TRBV5-1 | CASSFVQAQETQYF
15 | TRBD2 | TRBV12-3/TRBV12-4 | CASSYLAGARGTQYF
14 | NA | TRBV2 | CASHVEGGSQPQHF
15 | TRBD1 | TRBV6-1 | CASSESGTGGETQYF
12 | NA | TRBV20-1 | CSAGGNGNEQFF
16 | TRBD2 | TRBV5-4 | CASSFGLAISEETQYF
16 | TRBD2 | TRBV4-1 | CASSQGGGRACNEQFF
15 | TRBD1 | TRBV7-9 | CASSPPDDRGSPLHF
13 | NA | TRBV4-1 | CASSHQEADTQYF
14 | TRBD2 | TRBV20-1 | CSARGRGNYNEQFF
16 | NA | TRBV4-2 | CASSQPESLGFYGYTF
16 | NA | TRBV12-3/TRBV12-4 | CASSLIWGGGNQPQHF
17 | NA | TRBV7-6 | CASSLALGPGSNQPQHF
15 | TRBD2 | TRBV5-1 | CASSFLAGGENEQFF
14 | TRBD1 | TRBV12-3/TRBV12-4 | CASSLGTASYGYTF
16 | TRBD2 | TRBV5-6 | CASSWARTSGYNERFF
16 | NA | TRBV10-3 | CAIKEGLAEDRETQYF
13 | NA | TRBV29-1 | CSVEVVGYNEQFF
14 | NA | TRBV4-2 | CASSQKGGSYGYTF
16 | TRBD1 | TRBV6-5 | CASRSLGTVGFYEQYF
16 | TRBD1 | TRBV11-2 | CASSTWTGEYQETQYF
13 | NA | TRBV29-1 | CSVEEWPNYGYTF
15 | TRBD2 | TRBV10-3 | CATTPGTSGKSEQFF
14 | TRBD2 | TRBV20-1 | CSAPTSLHRNEQFF
13 | NA | TRBV12-3/TRBV12-4 | CASSPTVGATQYF
11 | NA | TRBV29-1 | CTLLNRHGYTF
16 | NA | TRBV5-1 | CASSLYASSSYNEQFF
14 | TRBD2 | TRBV20-1 | CSTRFSGGGDTQYF
14 | TRBD1 | TRBV4-2 | CASSLDRGAYEQYF
17 | TRBD2 | TRBV4-1 | CASSRIGLAGGAYEQYF
14 | NA | TRBV13 | CASSLRTPDEKLFF
14 | NA | TRBV6-5 | CASSSFDGKETQYF
12 | NA | TRBV7-6 | CASPANTGELFF
11 | NA | TRBV12-3/TRBV12-4 | CASRLRGTQYF
14 | TRBD2 | TRBV27 | CASSYSPAGYEQYF
17 | TRBD2 | TRBV7-9 | CASSLVRTSGSAYEQYF